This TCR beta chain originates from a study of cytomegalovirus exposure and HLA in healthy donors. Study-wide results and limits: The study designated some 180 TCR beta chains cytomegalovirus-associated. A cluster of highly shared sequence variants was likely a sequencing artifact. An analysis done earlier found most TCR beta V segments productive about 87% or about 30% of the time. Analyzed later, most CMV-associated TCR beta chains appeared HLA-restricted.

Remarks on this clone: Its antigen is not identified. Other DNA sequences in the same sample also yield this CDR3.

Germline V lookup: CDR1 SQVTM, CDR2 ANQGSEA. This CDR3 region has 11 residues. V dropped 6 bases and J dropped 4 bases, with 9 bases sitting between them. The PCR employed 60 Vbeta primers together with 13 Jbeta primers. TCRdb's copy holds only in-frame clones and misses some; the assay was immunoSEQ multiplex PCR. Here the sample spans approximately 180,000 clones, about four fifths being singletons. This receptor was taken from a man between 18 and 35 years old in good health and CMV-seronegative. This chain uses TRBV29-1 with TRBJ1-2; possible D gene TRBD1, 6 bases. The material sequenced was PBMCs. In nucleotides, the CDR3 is TGCAGCGTGGTAGGGGGCTATGGCTACACCTTC. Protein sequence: CSVVGGYGYTF. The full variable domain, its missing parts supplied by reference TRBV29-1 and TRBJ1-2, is SAVISQKPSRDICQRGTSLTIQCQVDSQVTMMFWYRQQPGQSLTLIATANQGSEATYESGFVIDKFPISRPNLTFSTLTVSNMSPEDSSIYLCSVVGGYGYTFGSGTRLTVV.